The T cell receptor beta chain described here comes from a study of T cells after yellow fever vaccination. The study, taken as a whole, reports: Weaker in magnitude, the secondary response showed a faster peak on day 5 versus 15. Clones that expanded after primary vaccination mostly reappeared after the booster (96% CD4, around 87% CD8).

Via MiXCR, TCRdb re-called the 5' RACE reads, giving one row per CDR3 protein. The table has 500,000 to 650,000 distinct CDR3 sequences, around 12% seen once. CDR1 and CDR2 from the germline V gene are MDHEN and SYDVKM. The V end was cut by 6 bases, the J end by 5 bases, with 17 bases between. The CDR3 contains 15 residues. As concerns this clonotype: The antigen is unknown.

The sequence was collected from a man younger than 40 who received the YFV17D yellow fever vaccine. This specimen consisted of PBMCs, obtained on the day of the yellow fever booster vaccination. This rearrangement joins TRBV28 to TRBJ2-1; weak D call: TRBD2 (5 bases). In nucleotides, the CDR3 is TGTGCCAGCAGGCCCCTCGCAAGCGGCAACAATGAGCAGTTCTTC. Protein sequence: CASRPLASGNNEQFF.